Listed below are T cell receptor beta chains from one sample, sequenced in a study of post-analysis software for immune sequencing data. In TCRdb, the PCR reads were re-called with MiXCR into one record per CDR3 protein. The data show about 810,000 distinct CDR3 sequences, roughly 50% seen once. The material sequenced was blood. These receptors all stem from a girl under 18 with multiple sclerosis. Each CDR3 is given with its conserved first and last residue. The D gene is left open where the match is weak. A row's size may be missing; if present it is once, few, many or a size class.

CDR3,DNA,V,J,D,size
CSVDRIGTNTEAFF,TGCAGCGTTGATAGGATAGGTACGAACACTGAAGCTTTCTTT,TRBV29-1,TRBJ1-1,-,few
CSVGTGASYEQYF,TGCAGCGTCGGGACAGGGGCCTCCTACGAGCAGTACTTC,TRBV29-1,TRBJ2-7,TRBD1,-
CSVPTEDYRYTF,TGCAGCGTGCCGACAGAGGACTATCGCTACACCTTC,TRBV29-1,TRBJ1-2,-,-
CATGPRGSRNTEAFF,TGTGCCACAGGACCCAGGGGCAGTAGGAACACTGAAGCTTTCTTT,TRBV12-3/TRBV12-4,TRBJ1-1,-,few
CASSQKSLEFGSRPEQYF,TGCGCCAGCAGCCAAAAATCCCTTGAGTTTGGGAGTAGGCCGGAGCAGTACTTC,TRBV4-1,TRBJ2-5,-,-
CASSPRLAYEQYF,TGTGCCAGCAGCCCTCGGCTAGCCTACGAGCAGTACTTC,TRBV4-2,TRBJ2-7,-,-
CASTGASYNSPLHF,TGTGCCAGCACAGGGGCCTCCTATAATTCACCCCTCCACTTT,TRBV11-2,TRBJ1-6,-,few
CASSLLQVSEQYF,TGTGCCAGCAGCTTATTACAGGTCTCCGAGCAGTACTTC,TRBV5-6,TRBJ2-7,-,-
CASSPAGGRGNQPQHF,TGTGCCAGCAGCCCGGCCGGGGGGAGAGGCAATCAGCCCCAGCATTTT,TRBV7-8,TRBJ1-5,-,-
CASTAPVGNPEGETQYF,TGTGCCAGCACCGCGCCAGTTGGGAACCCGGAGGGGGAGACCCAGTACTTC,TRBV28,TRBJ2-5,-,-
CASRGSAETQYF,TGTGCCAGCAGGGGAAGTGCGGAGACCCAGTACTTC,TRBV7-2,TRBJ2-5,-,few
CASSPGGTAKTYEQYF,TGCGCCAGCAGCCCGGGTGGGACAGCGAAAACCTACGAGCAGTACTTC,TRBV5-1,TRBJ2-7,TRBD1,-
CSVWDGSYEQYF,TGCAGCGTCTGGGACGGGTCCTACGAGCAGTACTTC,TRBV29-1,TRBJ2-7,-,-
CSVEDRGQVSGANVLTF,TGCAGCGTTGAAGATAGGGGACAGGTCTCTGGGGCCAACGTCCTGACTTTC,TRBV29-1,TRBJ2-6,TRBD1,-
CSVEKESGNRAEQYF,TGCAGCGTTGAAAAGGAAAGTGGAAACAGGGCCGAGCAGTACTTC,TRBV29-1,TRBJ2-7,-,few
CASSPQGLGNQPQHF,TGTGCCAGCAGCCCCCAGGGGTTGGGTAATCAGCCCCAGCATTTT,TRBV2,TRBJ1-5,-,-
CASSHEGRLSYNEQFF,TGCGCCAGCAGCCATGAGGGTAGGTTATCCTACAATGAGCAGTTCTTC,TRBV5-1,TRBJ2-1,-,-
CASSSDRPTYEQYF,TGTGCCAGCAGTTCGGACAGGCCAACCTACGAGCAGTACTTC,TRBV27,TRBJ2-7,TRBD1,-
CSVAGGPRSTDTQYF,TGCAGCGTTGCAGGGGGCCCCCGAAGCACAGATACGCAGTATTTT,TRBV29-1,TRBJ2-3,TRBD1,-
CASSGPGHTDSYNEQFF,TGTGCCAGCAGCGGGCCGGGACACACAGACTCCTACAATGAGCAGTTCTTC,TRBV9,TRBJ2-1,-,few
CASSRLTGLTDTQYF,TGTGCCAGCAGTCGACTAACGGGGCTCACAGATACGCAGTATTTT,TRBV12-3/TRBV12-4,TRBJ2-3,-,-
CASSTSGTSYEQYF,TGTGCCAGCTCAACGAGCGGGACATCATACGAGCAGTACTTC,TRBV18,TRBJ2-7,-,-
CASSRQDGYTF,TGTGCCAGCAGCAGACAGGATGGCTACACCTTC,TRBV2,TRBJ1-2,-,few
CASSQGRADEQYF,TGCGCCAGCAGCCAAGGTAGGGCGGACGAGCAGTACTTC,TRBV5-1,TRBJ2-7,-,-
CASSQGIGRTSGRSGTDTQYF,TGTGCCAGCAGCCAAGGTATTGGAAGGACTAGCGGGAGAAGTGGCACAGATACGCAGTATTTT,TRBV3-1,TRBJ2-3,TRBD2,few
CSASDLVGHHQETQYF,TGCAGTGCTAGCGATTTAGTGGGACACCACCAAGAGACCCAGTACTTC,TRBV20-1,TRBJ2-5,-,few
CSARGQGIQPQHF,TGCAGTGCCAGAGGACAGGGGATACAGCCCCAGCATTTT,TRBV20-1,TRBJ1-5,TRBD1,-
CASRGLAGGGFPDTQYF,TGTGCCAGCAGAGGACTAGCGGGGGGCGGCTTTCCAGATACGCAGTATTTT,TRBV5-5,TRBJ2-3,TRBD2,-